This T cell receptor (beta chain) emerged from a study of cytomegalovirus exposure and HLA in healthy donors. CDR3 length equals 11 residues. Trimming removed 8 bases at V and 5 bases at J, with 10 bases between. Germline CDR1 DFQATT, CDR2 SNEGSKA (reference sequence). The PCR had 60 Vbeta and 13 Jbeta primers. This table comes from immunoSEQ multiplex PCR, and its TCRdb copy is limited to in-frame clones, with some not included. Across about 53,000 clones, the top ten clones capture 9.5% to 15% of the sample. Sequenced sample: PBMCs. The V gene is TRBV20-1, the J gene TRBJ2-1; tentative D call: TRBD2 (6 bases). The source of this sequence is a man aged 18 to 35 in good health and CMV-seropositive. The CDR3 protein is CSQGLHNEQFF. Here the CDR3 DNA reads TGCAGTCAAGGACTACACAATGAGCAGTTCTTC.